This T cell receptor (beta chain) was obtained from a study of CD8 T cells in ankylosing spondylitis listed by TCRdb under 2017. For the wider study: The study set out to find disease-linked TCR variants by profiling T cell receptor beta repertoires in ankylosing spondylitis patients and healthy donors. In total, the full study cohort was made up of some 100 healthy donors and about two dozen ankylosing spondylitis patients. Peripheral blood samples were taken, and synovial fluid was additionally collected from ankylosing spondylitis patients. Broad study findings and their caveats: The disease-linked clones had a CD8+ phenotype and were found at relatively low frequencies in peripheral blood. Some motif variants were previously reported in synovial fluid and blood of reactive arthritis patients, suggesting common disease-initiation mechanisms. A TCR beta motif made up of several highly homologous amino acid variants appeared to be characteristic of blood from ankylosing spondylitis patients. The disease-linked clones were reported as significantly enriched in matched synovial fluid samples from ankylosing spondylitis patients.

According to the germline V gene (reference sequence), CDR1 reads DFQATT and CDR2 reads SNEGSKA. The CDR3 covers 16 residues, taking in both the cysteine and the phenylalanine. The sequence is cut down to CDR3 DNA, 48 bases in frame from base 1. Clipping removes 0 bases from V and 6 bases from J, with 4 as the unmatched junction base count. This clonotype occurred many times. The target of this receptor is not known. There are no base qualities to consult, and no much larger clone falls within one base. The instrument was an Illumina HiSeq 2500. Quantitative 5'-RACE with molecular barcodes was the method used to prepare the TCR beta libraries. On the authors' methods: A new computational method, built on a probabilistic model of VDJ rearrangement, was used to identify disease-linked TCR variants. Through fastp at Q25 and MiXCR, TCRdb rebuilt clones from the public reads, retaining in-frame beta chains. Rows are combined by CDR3 protein, so each entry shows the most common genes and DNA. In this record, the V and J calls reflect TCRdb's handling and not the investigators' own analysis. The sample table shows under 200,000 distinct CDR3 sequences, and roughly 12% are seen once. Of the sample, 25% to 30% falls within the top ten clones.

The clonotype comes from a male donor with ankylosing spondylitis or in good health (not recorded which). The sequenced material came from blood, either unsorted or a sorted T cell fraction (not recorded which). The sequence joins TRBV20-1 to TRBJ2-3; 15 central bases correspond to TRBD2. The DNA is as follows: TGCAGTGCTAGAGATGTTGGGACTAGCGGGAGGGATACGCAGTATTTT. Its protein reads: CSARDVGTSGRDTQYF.